This is a list of T cell receptor beta chains from one sample in a study of CD8 T cells in ankylosing spondylitis. Via MiXCR, TCRdb re-called the 5' RACE reads, giving one row per CDR3 protein. Of about 440,000 distinct CDR3 sequences listed, under 20% are singletons. Sample: blood, either unsorted or a sorted T cell fraction (not recorded which). Source of these receptors: a male donor with ankylosing spondylitis. Both conserved end residues are part of each CDR3. D genes are given only for firm matches. A row's size may be missing; if present it is once, few, many or a size class.

clone size	V gene	J gene	D gene	CDR3 DNA	CDR3 protein
-	TRBV7-3	TRBJ2-3	TRBD2	TGTGCCAGCAGCCCGAGGGCGGGGGGGAGCACAGATACGCAGTATTTT	CASSPRAGGSTDTQYF
-	TRBV27	TRBJ2-1	-	TGTGCCAGCAGCCCTAGGTGGGGGCTTTCCTACAATGAGCAGTTCTTC	CASSPRWGLSYNEQFF
few	TRBV7-9	TRBJ1-6	-	TGTGCCAGCAGCTTAGGAGGGGGGTATAATTCACCCCTCCACTTT	CASSLGGGYNSPLHF
-	TRBV10-2	TRBJ2-2	TRBD1	TGCGCCAGCGGGGGACAGGGGGGTGCCGGGGAGCTGTTTTTT	CASGGQGGAGELFF
few	TRBV7-3	TRBJ1-5	-	TGTGCCAGCAGCTTATTTTGGGTGGTGGACGGGGACCTCATGCCCCAGCATTTT	CASSLFWVVDGDLMPQHF
-	TRBV25-1	TRBJ2-5	-	TGTGCCAGCAGTGCGGGTGGAACACCAAGGGCAGAGACCCAGTACTTC	CASSAGGTPRAETQYF
few	TRBV3-1	TRBJ1-5	-	TGTGCCAGCAGCCGCGGAACAGGGTCTCAGCAGCCCCAGCATTTT	CASSRGTGSQQPQHF
-	TRBV14	TRBJ2-2	TRBD2	TGTGCCAGCAGCCAAGATTTTCCGGGCGGGAGAGCGAGGACCGGGGAGCTGTTTTTT	CASSQDFPGGRARTGELFF
-	TRBV27	TRBJ1-1	-	TGTGCCAGCAGATACACAGGGTCGGGCACTGAAGCTTTCTTT	CASRYTGSGTEAFF
few	TRBV5-1	TRBJ2-7	-	TGCGCCAGCAGCTCAACAGGGAAGGGCGAGTACTTC	CASSSTGKGEYF
few	TRBV24-1	TRBJ2-7	TRBD1	TGTGCCACCAGTGGCAGACAGGGCAACGAGCAGTACTTC	CATSGRQGNEQYF
few	TRBV6-1	TRBJ2-7	-	TGTGCCAGCAGCCCCCCCAATCAGATCTCCTACGAGCAGTACTTC	CASSPPNQISYEQYF
many	TRBV20-1	TRBJ2-1	-	TGCAGTGCCTCCGGGAAGGGTGGCAGCCGCAATGAGCAGTTCTTC	CSASGKGGSRNEQFF
many	TRBV7-2	TRBJ2-2	-	TGTGCCAGCAGCTTAGATTTGACCGGGGAGCTGTTTTTT	CASSLDLTGELFF
few	TRBV19	TRBJ1-5	TRBD1	TGTGCCAGGGAAGACAGGGGCAATCAGCCCCAGCATTTT	CAREDRGNQPQHF
few	TRBV7-2	TRBJ2-7	-	TGTGCCAGCAGCCAGGAGCCGGGACTTCTCTACGAGCAGTACTTC	CASSQEPGLLYEQYF
few	TRBV24-1	TRBJ2-1	-	TGTGCCACCAGTCCAGCGGTAAGCTCCTACAATGAGCAGTTCTTC	CATSPAVSSYNEQFF
few	TRBV20-1	TRBJ1-1	-	TGCAGTGCTGGGAAGCGACGGGCGAACACTGAAGCTTTCTTT	CSAGKRRANTEAFF
-	TRBV29-1	TRBJ1-2	-	TGCAGCGTTATGGGAAACAGATCTAACTATGGCTACACCTTC	CSVMGNRSNYGYTF
few	TRBV7-3	TRBJ2-3	-	TGTGCCAGCAGCCCTCAAGGGACGTCCGGGGATACGCAGTATTTT	CASSPQGTSGDTQYF
few	TRBV12-3/TRBV12-4	TRBJ1-1	TRBD1	TGTGCCAGCAGGGGGACAGGGCGTATCACTGAAGCTTTCTTT	CASRGTGRITEAFF
-	TRBV6-1	TRBJ2-7	-	TGTGCCAGCACCAGGAATTACGAGCAGTACTTC	CASTRNYEQYF
-	TRBV11-2	TRBJ2-3	-	TGTGCCAGCAGCCATGTTGCAGGGAGCACAGATACGCAGTATTTT	CASSHVAGSTDTQYF
-	TRBV7-2	TRBJ2-7	TRBD1	TGTGCCAGCAGCCCCGGGACAGGGGGGTTCTACGAGCAGTACTTC	CASSPGTGGFYEQYF
-	TRBV3-1	TRBJ1-2	-	TGTGCCACCCGGGGTCCGGGTGACTATGGCTACACCTTC	CATRGPGDYGYTF
few	TRBV20-1	TRBJ2-7	-	TGCAGTGCCCTCGGCTTGGGGGGCTACGAGCAGTACTTC	CSALGLGGYEQYF
-	TRBV18	TRBJ1-1	-	TGTGCCAGCTCACCATCGAAACAAGCTTTCTTT	CASSPSKQAFF
few	TRBV6-6	TRBJ1-5	TRBD1	TGTGCCAGCAGGGACAGGCGCGCTAATCAGCCCCAGCATTTT	CASRDRRANQPQHF